What follows are 26 T cell receptor beta chains derived from one specimen sequenced in a study of cytomegalovirus exposure and HLA in healthy donors. Repertoires were generated with immunoSEQ multiplex PCR, while TCRdb's copy carries only in-frame clones and drops some. Of around 71,000 clones listed, around 96% were seen once; the top ten hold 1.4%. Sequenced input: PBMCs. The receptors here all came from a young man in good health and CMV-seropositive.

This clone was seen more than once but under ten times. The chain joins TRBV4-1 to TRBJ1-3; a weak D match, TRBD1 (5 bases). The germline V gene has CDR1 MGHRA and CDR2 YSYEKL. CDR3 size: 17 residues. V lost 2 bases and J 0 bases, leaving 14 bases between the germline ends. Here the CDR3 DNA reads TGCGCCAGCAGCCAATTTCCCACAGGTAACTCTGGAAACACCATATATTTT. Translating gives CASSQFPTGNSGNTIYF.

The chain uses TRBV1 and TRBJ1-3; the listed D gene, TRBD1, was not tested against the DNA. TRBV1 is a listed pseudogene. The CDR3 has 14 residues. In DNA form, the CDR3 reads TGCACCAGCAGCCAAGACAGGGATGGAAACACCATATATTTT. Its translation: CTSSQDRDGNTIYF.

This clone was seen a handful of times. The V gene is TRBV12-5, the J gene TRBJ2-7; perhaps TRBD2 as D (5 bases). V was trimmed by 7 bases and J by 3 bases, leaving 10 bases between them. This CDR3 has 12 residues. Germline V CDR1 and CDR2: LGHNT, FRNRAP. The CDR3 is CASASGNYEQYF. In DNA, the CDR3 is TGTGCTAGTGCCTCGGGGAACTACGAGCAGTACTTC.

The chain uses TRBV6-1 and TRBJ2-7, with D perhaps TRBD1 (6 bases). This CDR3 region has 15 residues. Germline-derived CDR1 and CDR2 are MNHNS and SASEGT. V lost 2 bases to trimming and J lost 3 bases, with 14 bases between them. The CDR3 coding sequence is TGTGCCAGCAGTGAATTGGGGACAAGTATCTACGAGCAGTACTTC. This codes for CASSELGTSIYEQYF.

The V gene is TRBV15, the J gene TRBJ1-6, with 10 positions matching TRBD1. The J segment lost 10 bases and the V segment lost 3 bases, leaving 9 bases of the junction unmatched. Germline CDR1 reads LNHNV; CDR2 reads YYDKDF (reference sequence). The CDR3 contains 16 residues. The CDR3 DNA reads as TGTGCCACCAGCAGGTTGATTGGACAGGGGGACTCACCCCTCCACTTT. This codes for CATSRLIGQGDSPLHF.

The V gene is TRBV19, the J gene TRBJ1-2; 7 bases map to TRBD1. After removal of 3 bases from V and 6 bases from J, the junction contained 4 bases not matched to a gene. This CDR3 comprises 13 residues. CDR1 is LNHDA and CDR2 is SQIVND in the germline V gene (reference sequence). This chain's CDR3 is CASSIRGADGYTF. The CDR3 DNA sequence: TGTGCCAGTAGTATCAGGGGGGCGGATGGCTACACCTTC. The full variable domain, with the rest looked up from reference TRBV19 and TRBJ1-2, is DGGITQSPKYLFRKEGQNVTLSCEQNLNHDAMYWYRQDPGQGLRLIYYSQIVNDFQKGDIAEGYSVSREKKESFPLTVTSAQKNPTAFYLCASSIRGADGYTFGSGTRLTVV.

The chain employs TRBV5-6 and TRBJ2-7, with D unresolved. This CDR3 is built from 14 residues. Trimming shortened V by 1 base and J by 2 bases, and 10 bases separated the two germline ends. CDR1 SGHDT and CDR2 YYEEEE come from the germline V gene. Here the CDR3 DNA reads TGTGCCAGCAGCTTGTCCCAGGCTACCTACGAGCAGTACTTC. This sequence encodes CASSLSQATYEQYF. The variable domain in full, with the rest retrieved from reference TRBV5-6 and TRBJ2-7, is DAGVTQSPTHLIKTRGQQVTLRCSPKSGHDTVSWYQQALGQGPQFIFQYYEEEERQRGNFPDRFSGHQFPNYSSELNVNALLLGDSALYLCASSLSQATYEQYFGPGTRLTVT.

The V and J genes are TRBV29-1 and TRBJ1-2, with 7 bases that match TRBD1. The V gene's germline CDR1 is SQVTM and CDR2 ANQGSEA. This CDR3 is built from 15 residues. With V trimmed by 4 bases and J by 2 bases, 10 bases remained unmatched. The CDR3, as DNA: TGCAGCGTTGTAGGGTTTGGCAGGGGGAACTATGGCTACACCTTC. It specifies CSVVGFGRGNYGYTF.

V gene TRBV27 combines with J gene TRBJ2-2, with 8 bases matching TRBD1. J was trimmed by 8 bases and V by 8 bases; bases with no gene match: 13. This CDR3 region has 15 residues. Looked up from germline, CDR1 is MNHEY and CDR2 is SMNVEV (reference sequence). In DNA, the CDR3 is TGTGCCAGCCAGGGGGCTGGACGTTCCTCAGGGGAGCTGTTTTTT. Protein product: CASQGAGRSSGELFF.

This chain joins TRBV19 and TRBJ2-3, with TRBD2 identical over 14 bases. This CDR3 has 17 amino acids. V was pared by 5 bases and J by 4 bases, with 8 bases of the junction left unmatched. CDR1 and CDR2 from the germline V gene are LNHDA and SQIVND (reference sequence). The CDR3 here is CASSELTSGGAADTQYF. Here the CDR3 DNA reads TGTGCCAGTAGTGAGTTGACTAGCGGGGGGGCAGCAGATACGCAGTATTTT.

The gene calls are TRBV30 and TRBJ1-1; D is undetermined. CDR1 and CDR2 (germline): GTSNPN, SVGIG (reference sequence). CDR3 size: 13 residues. The germline V and J ends were trimmed by 0 bases and 4 bases, with 9 bases remaining between them. The CDR3 spells CAWSVRRGTEAFF. The CDR3 DNA sequence: TGTGCCTGGAGTGTAAGGCGCGGCACTGAAGCTTTCTTT.

The gene calls are TRBV5-8 and TRBJ2-7, with 8 bases fitting TRBD2. The length of the CDR3 is 14 residues. V dropped 4 bases and J dropped 6; count of bases not matched to a gene: 9. Germline V lookup: CDR1 SGHTS, CDR2 YDEGEE. The CDR3 bases are TGTGCCAGCAGCCTGTTGGGACTAGGGGGCGAGCAGTACTTC. It codes for CASSLLGLGGEQYF.

The chain is built from TRBV9 and TRBJ1-1, with D possibly being TRBD1 (6 bases). This CDR3 is 15 amino acids long. Germline CDR1 and CDR2: SGDLS and YYNGEE. Trimming cost V 4 bases and J 3 bases, with 16 bases left between them. The CDR3 region is CASSPEGGRDTEAFF. The CDR3 DNA reads as TGTGCCAGCAGCCCAGAGGGGGGGCGCGACACTGAAGCTTTCTTT.

The genes are TRBV6-1 and TRBJ2-7; TRBD1 agrees at 10 bases. Trimming at V came to 0 bases and at J to 4 bases, leaving 6 bases not matched to a gene. CDR1 MNHNS and CDR2 SASEGT come from the germline V gene. The length of the CDR3 is 16 residues. This CDR3 reads CASSEAGPGQGYEQYF. For the CDR3, the DNA is TGTGCCAGCAGTGAAGCGGGTCCGGGACAGGGGTACGAGCAGTACTTC.

This clone was seen just once. The chain links TRBV9 to TRBJ2-5; the match to TRBD2 covers 12 bases. Looked up from germline, CDR1 is SGDLS and CDR2 is YYNGEE. V was clipped by 4 bases and J by 4 bases; unmatched bases: 8. This CDR3 is 16 amino acids long. The CDR3 region is CASSSQTSGSGETQYF. In DNA form, the CDR3 reads TGTGCCAGCAGCTCCCAGACTAGCGGGAGTGGAGAGACCCAGTACTTC.

The V call is TRBV4-1, the J call TRBJ2-7; 9 bases map to TRBD2. Germline trimming cut 4 bases from V and 2 bases from J; bases unmatched to any gene: 6. Germline V CDR1 and CDR2: MGHRA, YSYEKL. The CDR3 contains 15 residues. The CDR3 spells CASSPTTSGPYEQYF. The CDR3 region has the DNA TGCGCCAGCAGCCCCACGACTAGCGGTCCCTACGAGCAGTACTTC.

The chain couples TRBV7-9 to TRBJ1-1, with D unresolved. The length of the CDR3 is 12 residues. Between the trimmed V and J ends, which lost 1 base and 7 bases, there was a span of 7 bases. The germline V gene has CDR1 SEHNR and CDR2 FQNEAQ (reference sequence). CDR3 amino acids: CASSLGEGEAFF. DNA for the CDR3: TGTGCCAGCAGCTTAGGGGAGGGTGAAGCTTTCTTT.

This chain links TRBV5-1 with TRBJ1-1; D remains unclear. CDR1 and CDR2 from the germline V gene are SGHRS and YFSETQ. This CDR3 region has 14 residues. V lost 3 bases to trimming and J lost 1 base, with 10 bases between them. CDR3 DNA: TGCGCCAGCAGCTATACAGAAAAGAACACTGAAGCTTTCTTT. Translation: CASSYTEKNTEAFF.

This chain uses TRBV6-1 with TRBJ2-7; D is ambiguous. CDR3 length: 15 amino acids. V gave up 1 base and J gave up 0 bases, with 10 bases separating them. Germline CDR1 reads MNHNS; CDR2 reads SASEGT. Here the CDR3 reads CASSEDEWSSYEQYF. The CDR3 DNA reads TGTGCCAGCAGTGAAGATGAGTGGAGCTCCTACGAGCAGTACTTC.

The chain uses TRBV4-1 and TRBJ2-5, with 11 positions matching TRBD2. In germline, CDR1 is MGHRA, CDR2 YSYEKL. CDR3 length: 18 amino acids. J lost 5 bases, V lost 3 bases, and 14 bases had no gene match. Here the CDR3 reads CASSQAPFSGGAKETQYF. The CDR3 bases are TGCGCCAGCAGCCAGGCCCCCTTTAGCGGGGGGGCTAAGGAGACCCAGTACTTC.

The chain recombines TRBV4-1 with TRBJ2-3, with D maybe TRBD2 (7 bases). The germline CDR1 and CDR2 sequences are MGHRA and YSYEKL. V lost 2 bases and J lost 4, with 16 bases in between. The CDR3 sequence is 16 residues long. The CDR3 protein is CASSQSGGGAPDTQYF. DNA of the CDR3: TGCGCCAGCAGCCAATCGGGTGGGGGGGCCCCAGATACGCAGTATTTT.

The V gene is TRBV11-1, the J gene TRBJ1-5; maybe TRBD1 (6 bases). The CDR3 has 14 residues. Germline values: CDR1 SGHAT, CDR2 FQDESV (reference sequence). V was clipped by 5 bases and J by 3 bases, with 11 bases between them. Written as DNA, the CDR3 is TGTGCCAGCAGCCCCCAGGGGCCCAATCAGCCCCAGCATTTT. It specifies CASSPQGPNQPQHF.

The gene calls are TRBV12-5 and TRBJ2-5, with TRBD2 matching over 7 bases. Looked up from germline, CDR1 is LGHNT and CDR2 is FRNRAP. The CDR3 spans 14 residues. V was pared by 5 bases and J by 5 bases, with 8 bases of the junction left unmatched. CDR3 bases: TGTGCTAGTGGTCTCCTGAGCGGGGCGGAGACCCAGTACTTC. It encodes CASGLLSGAETQYF. Combining the CDR3 with reference TRBV12-5 and TRBJ2-5 gives the whole variable domain DARVTQTPRHKVTEMGQEVTMRCQPILGHNTVFWYRQTMMQGLELLAYFRNRAPLDDSGMPKDRFSAEMPDATLATLKIQPSEPRDSAVYFCASGLLSGAETQYFGPGTRLLVL.

The rearrangement links TRBV15 to TRBJ2-5, with 8 bases identical to TRBD1. The germline CDR1 and CDR2 sequences are LNHNV and YYDKDF (reference sequence). The CDR3 extends over 18 amino acids. Trimming cost V 1 base and J 2 bases; bases outside gene matches: 12. Here the CDR3 reads CATSRGPLGGTGQETQYF. Here the CDR3 DNA reads TGTGCCACCAGCAGAGGGCCCCTAGGAGGGACAGGACAAGAGACCCAGTACTTC.

The CDR3 DNA follows: TGTGCCAGCAGCGGGGTACTAGCGGGAGATACCGGGGAGCTGTTTTTT. Its translation: CASSGVLAGDTGELFF. The V gene is TRBV2, the J gene TRBJ2-2, with TRBD2 matching over 11 bases. The germline CDR1 and CDR2 sequences are SNHLY and FYNNEI. CDR3 size: 16 residues. The V and J ends lost 6 bases and 5 bases, in that order; junction bases with no gene match: 8.

The rearrangement links TRBV19 to TRBJ2-3; 8 nucleotides match TRBD2. CDR3 length: 13 amino acids. Germline CDR1 LNHDA, CDR2 SQIVND (reference sequence). The ends lost 7 bases at V and 4 bases at J; junction bases unmatched: 4. The CDR3 nucleotides are TGTGCCAGTAAACGGGAGGGGGCAGATACGCAGTATTTT. It yields the protein CASKREGADTQYF.